The 14 T cell receptor beta chains reported below all come from one sample, sequenced in a study of T cells in localized non-small cell lung cancer (dated by TCRdb to the early 2020s). Library generation was performed with the immunoSEQ multiplex PCR assay. TCRdb provides this immuneACCESS table in a form limited to in-frame rearrangements. Some clones are lacking; in checked studies, under half of them reflect an unresolved V gene, and why the rest are absent is not known. This sample lists 15,000 to 20,000 clones; 90% were detected once. The ten largest account for about 1.2% of the sample. The sequencing used peripheral blood mononuclear cells, collected before any cancer treatment. The receptor source for this set is a woman aged 40-69 years with stage III lung adenocarcinoma.

The V and J genes are TRBV5-8 and TRBJ2-7; weak D call: TRBD2 (5 bases). The CDR3 length is 16 residues. The V and J ends lost 0 bases and 0 bases respectively, with 13 bases between them. From germline, CDR1 is SGHTS and CDR2 YDEGEE. This CDR3 reads CASSLGSDLSSYEQYF. As DNA, the CDR3 is TGTGCCAGCAGCTTGGGGTCGGACTTAAGCTCCTACGAGCAGTACTTC.

V is TRBV30 and J is TRBJ1-6, with D unresolved. CDR3 length: 13 amino acids. The germline CDR1 and CDR2 sequences are GTSNPN and SVGIG (reference sequence). Trimming removed 5 bases from V and 10 bases from J, with 15 bases in between. The CDR3 here is CAWRAARNSPLHF. DNA of the CDR3: TGTGCCTGGCGTGCAGCCCGGAACTCACCCCTCCACTTT.

The V and J genes are TRBV6-1 and TRBJ2-7; TRBD1 aligns across 7 bases. This CDR3 has 15 residues. The J segment lost 0 bases and the V segment lost 6 bases, leaving 8 bases of the junction unmatched. CDR1 MNHNS and CDR2 SASEGT come from the germline V gene. The CDR3 DNA sequence: TGTGCCAGCAGCCCGTGGGACAGTGGCTCCTACGAGCAGTACTTC. Residues: CASSPWDSGSYEQYF.

The rearrangement uses TRBV6-1 and TRBJ1-3; no clear D. CDR1 is MNHNS, CDR2 SASEGT, per germline. V shed 5 bases and J shed 2 bases, with 13 bases lying between them. The length of the CDR3 is 15 residues. This CDR3 is CASSKRANPGNTIYF. CDR3 coding DNA: TGTGCCAGCAGTAAACGCGCGAACCCTGGAAACACCATATATTTT.

The chain recombines TRBV5-6 with TRBJ2-3; tentatively, D is TRBD2 (6 bases). CDR3 length: 15 residues. CDR1 and CDR2 from the germline V gene are SGHDT and YYEEEE. V shed 0 bases and J shed 5 bases, with 13 bases lying between them. This chain's CDR3 is CASSLGLGLGDTQYF. The DNA for the CDR3 is TGTGCCAGCAGCTTGGGACTAGGATTAGGAGATACGCAGTATTTT. The full variable domain, with the rest looked up from reference TRBV5-6 and TRBJ2-3, is DAGVTQSPTHLIKTRGQQVTLRCSPKSGHDTVSWYQQALGQGPQFIFQYYEEEERQRGNFPDRFSGHQFPNYSSELNVNALLLGDSALYLCASSLGLGLGDTQYFGPGTRLTVL.

This chain's CDR3 is CASQGQPYTGELFF. CDR3 DNA sequence: TGTGCCAGCCAGGGACAGCCCTATACCGGGGAGCTGTTTTTT. The J gene is TRBJ2-2, the V gene TRBV6-5; 7 bases line up with TRBD1. CDR3 size: 14 residues. The V gene end was trimmed by 8 bases and the J gene end by 5 bases; junction bases not matched to a gene: 8. From germline, CDR1 is MNHEY and CDR2 SVGAGI.

The chain employs TRBV28 and TRBJ2-5; TRBD2 agrees at 11 bases. CDR3 size: 14 residues. With 7 bases clipped from V and 4 bases from J, the junction kept 5 bases outside the gene matches. Germline lookup yields CDR1 MDHEN and CDR2 SYDVKM. The CDR3 region has the DNA TGTGCCAGCAAAACTAGCGGGAGCCGAGAGACCCAGTACTTC. Translating it yields CASKTSGSRETQYF.

This clone appeared a single time. The chain couples TRBV27 to TRBJ2-3; D unresolved. This CDR3 spans 16 amino acids. The germline V gene encodes CDR1 MNHEY and CDR2 SMNVEV (reference sequence). V lost 6 bases and J 2 bases, leaving 18 bases between the germline ends. In DNA form, the CDR3 reads TGTGCCAGCAGGCAGCGCGCCAATGATTACACAGATACGCAGTATTTT. Its translation: CASRQRANDYTDTQYF.

The V gene is TRBV5-4, the J gene TRBJ1-1; no firm D call. This CDR3 has 14 residues. Germline V gene sequence: CDR1 SGHNT, CDR2 YYREEE (reference sequence). V dropped 0 bases and J dropped 2 bases, with 8 bases sitting between them. CDR3 DNA: TGTGCCAGCAGCTTGGTAGGGAGTAACACTGAAGCTTTCTTT. Protein product: CASSLVGSNTEAFF.

This clone occurred once. The chain has TRBV27 and TRBJ2-1; D remains unclear. V gave up 5 bases and J gave up 8 bases, with 13 bases separating them. The V gene's germline CDR1 is MNHEY and CDR2 SMNVEV (reference sequence). CDR3 length: 13 residues. CDR3 loop: CASSRLARDEQFF. The CDR3 nucleotides are TGTGCCAGCAGTAGGTTAGCTCGGGATGAGCAGTTCTTC.

With regard to this clone: One end of the junction varies from germline; a read error may be responsible. The CDR3 DNA reads as TGCGCCAGCAGCTTCACCCGTCAAGATGCGCAGTATTTT. Encoded protein: CASSFTRQDAQYF. The chain couples TRBV5-1 to TRBJ2-3; D is undetermined. The CDR3 totals 13 residues. Germline-derived CDR1 and CDR2 are SGHRS and YFSETQ.

The chain is built from TRBV28 and TRBJ1-3; D unclear. V was pared by 7 bases and J by 0 bases, with 13 bases between. Per germline, CDR1 MDHEN and CDR2 SYDVKM. The CDR3 length is 15 residues. The CDR3 sequence is CASTAPGSSGNTIYF. In DNA, the CDR3 is TGTGCCAGCACCGCGCCCGGGTCCTCTGGAAACACCATATATTTT.

The J gene is TRBJ1-3, the V gene TRBV7-8; D possibly corresponds to TRBD1 (6 bases). Trimming removed 6 bases at V and 0 bases at J, with 15 bases between. The CDR3 sequence is 16 residues long. Germline values: CDR1 SGHVS, CDR2 FQNEAQ. As DNA, the CDR3 is TGTGCCAGCAGAGCGACAGGACTTTCCTCTGGAAACACCATATATTTT. It is translated as CASRATGLSSGNTIYF.

The chain couples TRBV6-5 to TRBJ2-2; weak D call: TRBD2 (5 bases). This CDR3 has 14 amino acids. Germline CDR1 MNHEY, CDR2 SVGAGI. V was cut by 4 bases and J by 4 bases, with 10 bases left in between. In DNA form, the CDR3 reads TGTGCCAGCAGTTGGGAGTTATCCACCGGGGAGCTGTTTTTT. Its translation is CASSWELSTGELFF.